The T cell receptor beta chain described here comes from a study of blood T cell repertoires in COVID-19. Sequencing was performed with immunoSEQ multiplex PCR; in TCRdb, only in-frame clones are kept and a portion is missing. The table has approximately 85,000 clones, roughly 85% seen once. Germline loops: CDR1 SGHRS, CDR2 YFSETQ. Between the trimmed V and J ends, which lost 7 bases and 6 bases, there was a span of 16 bases. This CDR3 spans 14 amino acids. The origin of this receptor is a man in his fifties with active or convalescent COVID-19. The chain recombines TRBV5-1 with TRBJ2-2; a possible D gene is TRBD1 (5 bases). Sequenced: peripheral blood. The DNA for the CDR3 is TGCGCCAGCCAACGGGCAGGGTGGGCCGGGGAGCTGTTTTTT. It translates to CASQRAGWAGELFF.